Listed below are T cell receptor beta chains from one sample, sequenced in a study of OX40 agonist ivuxolimab in advanced cancers. Libraries were prepared by immunoSEQ multiplex PCR; TCRdb keeps only in-frame clonotypes and omits some of them. Altogether around 150,000 clones are present, just over 90% being singletons, with the ten largest covering 0.9% to 1.2%. The sequences come from CD4+ or CD8+ T cells sorted from blood, collected in a trial of the OX40 agonist ivuxolimab. The receptors come from an adult with an advanced solid tumor such as melanoma, head and neck, liver or kidney cancer. Both conserved end residues are trimmed from each CDR3. Each record gives: V gene, J gene, CDR3 protein.

v_gene: TRBV18; j_gene: TRBJ1-4; CDR3aa: ASSPTPQGLGEKLF
v_gene: TRBV9; j_gene: TRBJ2-1; CDR3aa: ASSPRTSGSYEQF
v_gene: TRBV25-1; j_gene: TRBJ1-1; CDR3aa: ASTPPVGAEAF
v_gene: TRBV28; j_gene: TRBJ2-3; CDR3aa: ASSLPPPTGLLPDTQY
v_gene: TRBV5-5; j_gene: TRBJ1-1; CDR3aa: ASSPRDSLNTEAF
v_gene: TRBV28; j_gene: TRBJ1-1; CDR3aa: ASSTGQGATEAF
v_gene: TRBV7-9; j_gene: TRBJ2-7; CDR3aa: ASSLQLIGGEQY
v_gene: TRBV15; j_gene: TRBJ1-2; CDR3aa: ATSRVGGQGTYGYT
v_gene: TRBV30; j_gene: TRBJ2-7; CDR3aa: AWSGGDEQY
v_gene: TRBV25-1; j_gene: TRBJ1-2; CDR3aa: ASSDTGYYGYT
v_gene: TRBV5-1; j_gene: TRBJ1-4; CDR3aa: ASSSTGGVSEKLF
v_gene: TRBV28; j_gene: TRBJ1-1; CDR3aa: ASSLYRGTGVSTEAF
v_gene: TRBV9; j_gene: TRBJ1-2; CDR3aa: ASSVGGAGGNYGYT
v_gene: TRBV6-1; j_gene: TRBJ2-1; CDR3aa: ASSGGLAGAYNEQF
v_gene: TRBV19; j_gene: TRBJ1-4; CDR3aa: ASSLNVGAFGEKLF
v_gene: TRBV7-3; j_gene: TRBJ1-5; CDR3aa: ASSLYGLQGYQPQH
v_gene: TRBV5-5; j_gene: TRBJ2-2; CDR3aa: ASTRMTVTGELF
v_gene: TRBV12-5; j_gene: TRBJ1-2; CDR3aa: ASGLDRTIGYT
v_gene: TRBV10-1; j_gene: TRBJ2-1; CDR3aa: ASSGSNWTGGRVSEQF
v_gene: TRBV28; j_gene: TRBJ2-2; CDR3aa: ASSFGVNTGELF
v_gene: TRBV6-7; j_gene: TRBJ1-6; CDR3aa: ASSYPQVEGINSPLH
v_gene: TRBV15; j_gene: TRBJ2-1; CDR3aa: ATSRQESYNEQF
v_gene: TRBV7-2; j_gene: TRBJ2-5; CDR3aa: ASSLGTSGKEGETQY
v_gene: TRBV6-1; j_gene: TRBJ1-4; CDR3aa: ASSRNEKLF
v_gene: TRBV7-3; j_gene: TRBJ1-2; CDR3aa: ASSLIRGGRSGRDYGYT
v_gene: TRBV5-6; j_gene: TRBJ2-7; CDR3aa: ASSFEFADEQY
v_gene: TRBV28; j_gene: TRBJ1-4; CDR3aa: ASSLTGWGEKLF
v_gene: TRBV11-2; j_gene: TRBJ1-5; CDR3aa: ASSQGTGRNQPQH
v_gene: TRBV7-3; j_gene: TRBJ2-1; CDR3aa: ASRGQGVSNEQF
v_gene: TRBV7-8; j_gene: TRBJ1-1; CDR3aa: ASSRQEDTEAF
v_gene: TRBV30; j_gene: TRBJ2-1; CDR3aa: AWSVSGGNYNEQF
v_gene: TRBV28; j_gene: TRBJ2-7; CDR3aa: ASSLPGLAGSLSYEQY
v_gene: TRBV28; j_gene: TRBJ1-1; CDR3aa: ASRSGETRFEAF
v_gene: TRBV9; j_gene: TRBJ1-1; CDR3aa: ASSVTGTSTEAF
v_gene: TRBV9; j_gene: TRBJ2-1; CDR3aa: ASSVDDMVLAGYNEQF
v_gene: TRBV2; j_gene: TRBJ1-3; CDR3aa: ASSEDTNTIY
v_gene: TRBV18; j_gene: TRBJ1-1; CDR3aa: ASSPPSAFINPLTVAF
v_gene: TRBV19; j_gene: TRBJ1-1; CDR3aa: ASSSPGGHTEAF
v_gene: TRBV10-3; j_gene: TRBJ2-5; CDR3aa: AIRGLARETQY
v_gene: TRBV25-1; j_gene: TRBJ1-1; CDR3aa: ASRQGAIYTEAF
v_gene: TRBV19; j_gene: TRBJ1-5; CDR3aa: ASSIQASWGNQPQH
v_gene: TRBV4-2; j_gene: TRBJ2-1; CDR3aa: ASSHIAGGSPYNEQF
v_gene: TRBV28; j_gene: TRBJ2-2; CDR3aa: ASSWTSGTEITGELF
v_gene: TRBV9; j_gene: TRBJ2-1; CDR3aa: ASSVGLPINEQF
v_gene: TRBV30; j_gene: TRBJ2-1; CDR3aa: AWRATRGTRSYNEQF
v_gene: TRBV14; j_gene: TRBJ2-1; CDR3aa: ASSQIPGQYNEQF
v_gene: TRBV7-2; j_gene: TRBJ1-2; CDR3aa: ASSLAADLYGYT
v_gene: TRBV19; j_gene: TRBJ2-2; CDR3aa: ASTPGGGTGELF
v_gene: TRBV29-1; j_gene: TRBJ2-3; CDR3aa: SSPGEPFTDTQY